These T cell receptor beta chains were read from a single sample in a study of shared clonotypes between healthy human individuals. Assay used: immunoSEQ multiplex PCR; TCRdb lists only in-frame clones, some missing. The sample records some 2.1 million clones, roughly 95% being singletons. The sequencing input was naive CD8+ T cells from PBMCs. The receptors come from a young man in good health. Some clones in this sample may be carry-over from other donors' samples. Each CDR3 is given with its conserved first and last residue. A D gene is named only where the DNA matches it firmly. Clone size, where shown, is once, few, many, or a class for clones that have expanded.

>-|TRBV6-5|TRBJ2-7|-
CASSDPQGEQYF
TGTGCCAGCAGTGACCCGCAGGGTGAGCAGTACTTC
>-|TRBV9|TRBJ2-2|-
CASSSTTRELFF
TGTGCCAGCAGCTCTACAACCAGGGAGCTGTTTTTT
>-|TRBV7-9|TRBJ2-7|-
CASSALAPGSYEQYF
TGTGCCAGCAGCGCACTAGCACCCGGCTCCTACGAGCAGTACTTC
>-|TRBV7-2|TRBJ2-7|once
CASSREAGSTSYEQYF
TGTGCCAGCAGCCGAGAAGCGGGTTCTACCTCCTACGAGCAGTACTTC
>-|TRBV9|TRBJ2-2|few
CASSEYNTGELFF
TGTGCCAGCAGCGAGTACAACACCGGGGAGCTGTTTTTT
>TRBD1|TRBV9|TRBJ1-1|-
CASSVEGGQAEAFF
TGTGCCAGCAGCGTAGAAGGGGGCCAGGCTGAAGCTTTCTTT
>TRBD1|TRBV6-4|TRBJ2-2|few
CASRDRENTGELFF
TGTGCCAGCAGAGACAGGGAAAACACCGGGGAGCTGTTTTTT
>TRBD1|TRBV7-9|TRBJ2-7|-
CASSLPSAGTGGPYEQYF
TGTGCCAGCAGCTTACCCTCAGCCGGGACAGGGGGACCCTACGAGCAGTACTTC
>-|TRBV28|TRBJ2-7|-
CASSAGRSSYEQYF
TGTGCCAGCAGTGCTGGCCGAAGCTCCTACGAGCAGTACTTC
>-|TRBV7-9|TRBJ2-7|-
CASSPSEGWGQQDYEQYF
TGTGCCAGCAGCCCCTCGGAGGGTTGGGGACAGCAGGACTACGAGCAGTACTTC
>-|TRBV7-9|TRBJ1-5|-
CASSGGDPSEPQHF
TGTGCCAGCAGCGGCGGGGACCCAAGTGAGCCCCAGCATTTT
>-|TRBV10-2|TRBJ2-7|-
CASSETLGRAPYEQYF
TGCGCCAGCAGTGAGACCCTCGGGCGGGCTCCCTACGAGCAGTACTTC
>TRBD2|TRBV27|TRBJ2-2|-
CATRLAGGGELFF
TGTGCCACCCGACTAGCGGGAGGGGGGGAGCTGTTTTTT
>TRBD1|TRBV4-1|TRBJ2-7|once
CASSPDRGSYEQYF
TGCGCCAGCAGCCCCGACAGGGGATCCTACGAGCAGTACTTC
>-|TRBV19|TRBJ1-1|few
CASSNRAVEAFF
TGTGCCAGTAGTAACAGAGCCGTTGAAGCTTTCTTT
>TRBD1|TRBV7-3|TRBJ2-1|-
CASSPDRGYEQFF
TGTGCCAGCAGCCCAGACAGGGGGTATGAGCAGTTCTTC
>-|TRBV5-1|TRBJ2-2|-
CASSPDKLISLVGELFF
TGCGCCAGCAGTCCGGACAAACTCATCTCTCTAGTCGGGGAGCTGTTTTTT
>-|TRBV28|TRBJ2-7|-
CASSLAARSEQYF
TGTGCCAGCAGTTTAGCGGCAAGAAGCGAGCAGTACTTC
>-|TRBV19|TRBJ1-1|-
CASSIRQLNTEAFF
TGTGCCAGTAGTATAAGACAGCTGAACACTGAAGCTTTCTTT
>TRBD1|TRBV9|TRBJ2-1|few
CASSVGDRVNEQFF
TGTGCCAGCAGCGTAGGGGACAGGGTCAATGAGCAGTTCTTC
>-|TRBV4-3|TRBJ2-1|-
CASSQDTAGWNEQFF
TGCGCCAGCAGCCAAGATACGGCGGGCTGGAATGAGCAGTTCTTC
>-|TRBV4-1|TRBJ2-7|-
CASSQADSLRGEQYF
TGCGCCAGCAGCCAAGCGGACAGTCTCAGGGGCGAGCAGTACTTC
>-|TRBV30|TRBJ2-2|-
CAWGGTANTGELFF
TGTGCCTGGGGAGGGACAGCGAACACCGGGGAGCTGTTTTTT
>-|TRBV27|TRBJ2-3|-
CASTRRASTDTQYF
TGTGCCAGCACTCGGAGGGCTAGCACAGATACGCAGTATTTT
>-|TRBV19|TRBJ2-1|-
CAISTRLSSYNEQFF
TGTGCCATAAGTACCCGGTTGAGCTCCTACAATGAGCAGTTCTTC
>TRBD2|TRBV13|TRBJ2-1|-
CASSFPGGPDNEQFF
TGTGCCAGCAGCTTCCCGGGAGGGCCGGATAATGAGCAGTTCTTC
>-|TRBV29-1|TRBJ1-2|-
CSVVTNGWANYGYTF
TGCAGCGTTGTTACTAATGGGTGGGCTAACTATGGCTACACCTTC
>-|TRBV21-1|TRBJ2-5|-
CASSTLPAAQGTQYF
TGTGCCAGCAGCACTCTACCAGCGGCCCAGGGGACCCAGTACTTC
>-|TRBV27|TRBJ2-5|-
CASRLKWGTQYF
TGTGCCAGCAGGCTCAAATGGGGGACCCAGTACTTC
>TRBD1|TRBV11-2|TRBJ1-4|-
CASSSLGQGAGKLFF
TGTGCCAGCAGCTCCTTGGGACAGGGGGCCGGAAAACTGTTTTTT
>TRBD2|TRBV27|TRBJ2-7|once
CASSSRAGGTYEQYF
TGTGCCAGCAGTTCACGAGCGGGAGGAACATACGAGCAGTACTTC
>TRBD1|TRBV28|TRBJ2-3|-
CASSWTGFTDTQYF
TGTGCCAGCAGTTGGACAGGTTTCACAGATACGCAGTATTTT
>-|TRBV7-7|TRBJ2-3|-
CASSSTSTDTQYF
TGTGCCAGCAGCTCCACTAGCACAGATACGCAGTATTTT
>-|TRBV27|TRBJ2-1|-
CASSPGFDEQFF
TGTGCCAGCAGTCCTGGATTCGATGAGCAGTTCTTC
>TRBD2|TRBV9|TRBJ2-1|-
CASSGPSGREYNEQFF
TGTGCCAGCAGCGGTCCTAGCGGGAGGGAGTACAATGAGCAGTTCTTC
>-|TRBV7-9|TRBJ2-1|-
CASSRVTNEQFF
TGTGCCAGCAGCAGGGTGACGAATGAGCAGTTCTTC
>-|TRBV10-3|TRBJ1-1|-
CAISESLGENTEAFF
TGTGCCATCAGTGAGTCTTTAGGGGAGAACACTGAAGCTTTCTTT
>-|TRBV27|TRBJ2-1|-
CASHLRAGHNEQFF
TGTGCCAGCCACCTCAGGGCAGGGCACAATGAGCAGTTCTTC
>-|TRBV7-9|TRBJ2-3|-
CASSLGETSTDTQYF
TGTGCCAGCAGCTTAGGGGAGACTAGCACAGATACGCAGTATTTT
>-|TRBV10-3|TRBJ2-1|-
CAITASYSSYNEQFF
TGTGCCATCACCGCTTCTTATAGCTCCTACAATGAGCAGTTCTTC
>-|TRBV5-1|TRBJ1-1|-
CASSATGTQIIMNTEAFF
TGCGCCAGCAGCGCGACCGGGACACAGATCATCATGAACACTGAAGCTTTCTTT
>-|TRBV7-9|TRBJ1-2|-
CASSLARGDDYGYTF
TGTGCCAGCAGCTTAGCGCGGGGGGATGACTATGGCTACACCTTC
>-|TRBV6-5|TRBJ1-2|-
CASSALDRGYGYTF
TGTGCCAGCAGCGCGCTGGACAGAGGCTATGGCTACACCTTC
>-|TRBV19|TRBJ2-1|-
CASTPSPPPSYNEQFF
TGTGCCAGTACCCCATCCCCTCCGCCCTCCTACAATGAGCAGTTCTTC
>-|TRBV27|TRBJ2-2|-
CASSLRTGSELFF
TGTGCCAGCAGTTTACGTACAGGGTCGGAGCTGTTTTTT
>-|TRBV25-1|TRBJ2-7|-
CASSGRSLYEQYF
TGTGCCAGCAGTGGCCGCAGCCTCTACGAGCAGTACTTC
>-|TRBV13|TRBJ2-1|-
CASRWGDSYNEQFF
TGTGCCAGCAGGTGGGGGGACTCCTACAATGAGCAGTTCTTC
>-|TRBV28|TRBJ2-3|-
CASTPLYGLNTDTQYF
TGTGCCAGCACCCCCTTGTACGGGTTAAACACAGATACGCAGTATTTT
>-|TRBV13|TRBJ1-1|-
CASSPPGGPDTEAFF
TGTGCCAGCAGCCCGCCCGGGGGCCCCGACACTGAAGCTTTCTTT
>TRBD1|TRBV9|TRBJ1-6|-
CASSVRGRDSPLHF
TGTGCCAGCAGCGTAAGGGGGCGAGACTCACCCCTCCACTTT
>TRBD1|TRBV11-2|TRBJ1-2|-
CASSLTTAGGVYGYTF
TGTGCCAGCAGCTTAACAACGGCAGGGGGAGTCTATGGCTACACCTTC
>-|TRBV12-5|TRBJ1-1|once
CASGLMGHTEAFF
TGTGCTAGTGGTTTGATGGGGCACACTGAAGCTTTCTTT
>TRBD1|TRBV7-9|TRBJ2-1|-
CASSNPGTAQYNEQFF
TGTGCCAGCAGTAACCCTGGGACAGCGCAGTACAATGAGCAGTTCTTC
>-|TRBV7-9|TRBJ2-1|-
CASGQKNYNEQFF
TGTGCCAGCGGACAGAAAAACTACAATGAGCAGTTCTTC
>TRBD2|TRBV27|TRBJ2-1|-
CASSPRLAGIYNEQFF
TGTGCCAGCAGTCCCCGACTAGCGGGAATCTACAATGAGCAGTTCTTC